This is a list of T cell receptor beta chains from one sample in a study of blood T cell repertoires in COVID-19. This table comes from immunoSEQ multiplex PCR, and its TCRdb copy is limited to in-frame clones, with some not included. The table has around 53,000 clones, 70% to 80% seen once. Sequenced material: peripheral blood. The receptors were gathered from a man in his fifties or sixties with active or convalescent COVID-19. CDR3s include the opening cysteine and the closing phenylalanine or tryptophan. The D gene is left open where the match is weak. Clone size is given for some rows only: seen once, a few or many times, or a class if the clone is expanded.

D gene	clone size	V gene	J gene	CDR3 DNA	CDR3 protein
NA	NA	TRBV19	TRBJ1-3	TGTGCCAGTAGTATAGATGGGACTACAGGAAACACCATATATTTT	CASSIDGTTGNTIYF
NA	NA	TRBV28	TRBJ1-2	TGTGCCAGCCGTTTCCTATATGGCTACACCTTC	CASRFLYGYTF
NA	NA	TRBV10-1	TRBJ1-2	TGCGCCAGCAGTGAGTCGGGGGGTCGCGGCTACACCTTC	CASSESGGRGYTF
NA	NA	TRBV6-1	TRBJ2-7	TGTGCCAGCAGTGAAGAGGGGCCAACCTACGAGCAGTACTTC	CASSEEGPTYEQYF
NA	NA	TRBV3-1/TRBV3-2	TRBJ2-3	TGTGCCAGCAGCCACTCAGATACGCAGTATTTT	CASSHSDTQYF
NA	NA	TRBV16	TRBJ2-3	TGTGCCAGCAGCCAAGACGGGACTTCTAGCACAGATACGCAGTATTTT	CASSQDGTSSTDTQYF
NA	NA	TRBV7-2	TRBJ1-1	TGTGCCAGCAGCGCGAGGGGGGGCTGGGACACTGAAGCTTTCTTT	CASSARGGWDTEAFF
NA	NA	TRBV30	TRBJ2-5	TGTGCCTTAACCGGGACTGGCGTTGGGACCCAGTACTTC	CALTGTGVGTQYF
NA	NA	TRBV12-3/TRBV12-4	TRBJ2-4	TGTGCCAGCAGTCTTTCGATGAGCATTCAGTACTTC	CASSLSMSIQYF
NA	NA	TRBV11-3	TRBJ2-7	TGTGCCAGCAGCTTAGCCAGATACGAGCAGTACTTC	CASSLARYEQYF
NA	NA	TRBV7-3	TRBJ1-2	TGTGCCAGCAGCTTCCGACAGGCATACTATGGCTACACCTTC	CASSFRQAYYGYTF
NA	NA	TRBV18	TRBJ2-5	TGTGCCAGCTCACGGGAGCAATTAGAGACCCAGTACTTC	CASSREQLETQYF
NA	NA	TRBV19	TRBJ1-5	TGTGCCAGTAGTAGAGAGACTGGTAGCAATCAGCCCCAGCATTTT	CASSRETGSNQPQHF
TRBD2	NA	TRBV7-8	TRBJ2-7	TGTGCCAGCAGCTCCCGGAGACTAGCGGGGGCTTACGAGCAGTACTTC	CASSSRRLAGAYEQYF
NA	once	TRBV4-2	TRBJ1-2	TGTGCCAGCAGCCAGGCGTCGGGACTGATATATGGCTACACCTTC	CASSQASGLIYGYTF
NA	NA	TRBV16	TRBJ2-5	TGTGCCAGCAGCCATCGACAGGACCAAGAGACCCAGTACTTC	CASSHRQDQETQYF
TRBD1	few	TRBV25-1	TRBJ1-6	TGTGCCAGCAGTGAATCAGGGGGCAGTTCACCCCTCCACTTT	CASSESGGSSPLHF
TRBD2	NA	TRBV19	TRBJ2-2	TGTGCCACGACACCGGGACTACGTAGGACCGGGGAGCTGTTTTTT	CATTPGLRRTGELFF
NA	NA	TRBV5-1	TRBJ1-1	TGCGCCAGCAGTTCCGCCGGGAGTAACACTGAAGCTTTCTTT	CASSSAGSNTEAFF
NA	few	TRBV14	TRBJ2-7	TGTGCCAGCAGCCAAGGCTCTTACAACCAGTACTTC	CASSQGSYNQYF
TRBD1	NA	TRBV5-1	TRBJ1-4	TGCGCCAGCAGCTTACAGGGGAGAGGTGCAACTAATGAAAAACTGTTTTTT	CASSLQGRGATNEKLFF
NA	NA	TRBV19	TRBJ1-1	TGTGCCAGTATCGACTCGTACGGCACTGAAGCTTTCTTT	CASIDSYGTEAFF
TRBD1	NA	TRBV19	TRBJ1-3	TGTGCCACCCACCCAGCGGGGGACAGTGGAAACACCATATATTTT	CATHPAGDSGNTIYF
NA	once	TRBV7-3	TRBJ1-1	TGTGCCAGCAGCCCCAGGGGAGGGGCCGAAGCTTTCTTT	CASSPRGGAEAFF
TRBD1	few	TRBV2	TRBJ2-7	TGTGCCAGCAGTGAAGGGACAGGGCAGGTCTACGAGCAGTACTTC	CASSEGTGQVYEQYF
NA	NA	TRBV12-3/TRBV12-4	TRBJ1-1	TGTGCCAGCAGTTTGGCTTTGAACACTGAAGCTTTCTTT	CASSLALNTEAFF
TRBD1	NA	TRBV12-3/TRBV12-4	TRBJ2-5	TGTGCCAGCAGACGCAGGGGGTACGAGACCCAGTACTTC	CASRRRGYETQYF
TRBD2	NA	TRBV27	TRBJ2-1	TGTGCCAGCAGTTTATATGCGGGAGCGCAAAACAATGAGCAGTTCTTC	CASSLYAGAQNNEQFF
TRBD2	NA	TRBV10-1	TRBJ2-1	TGCGCCAGCAGTGCGTTGGGCCTAGCGGGGTTCAATGAGCAGTTCTTC	CASSALGLAGFNEQFF
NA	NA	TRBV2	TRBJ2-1	TGTGCCAGCAATTCAGGGGCGGGTGAGCAGTTCTTC	CASNSGAGEQFF
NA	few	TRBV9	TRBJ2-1	TGTGCCAGCAGCGTAGAATCCCTGTCCGTGGAGCAGTTCTTC	CASSVESLSVEQFF
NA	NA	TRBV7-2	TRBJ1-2	TGTGCCAGCAGCTACCATCCTAAGAGACAGGAGGGCTACACCTTC	CASSYHPKRQEGYTF
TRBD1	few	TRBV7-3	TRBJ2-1	TGTGCCAGCAGCTTAAGCGCCGACAGGGCAACAGATGAGCAGTTCTTC	CASSLSADRATDEQFF
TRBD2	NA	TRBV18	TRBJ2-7	TGTGCCAGCTCACGAGCGGGGGGCTACGAGCAGTACTTC	CASSRAGGYEQYF
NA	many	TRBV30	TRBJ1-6	TGTGCCTGGAGGGTAGGGGCCGACAATTCACCCCTCCACTTT	CAWRVGADNSPLHF
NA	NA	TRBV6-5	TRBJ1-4	TGTGCCAGCAGACGTACGGGAATTGAAAAACTGTTTTTT	CASRRTGIEKLFF
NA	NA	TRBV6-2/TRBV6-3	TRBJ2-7	TGTGCCAGCAGTTCCCGGGACTCTCATTACGAGCAGTACTTC	CASSSRDSHYEQYF
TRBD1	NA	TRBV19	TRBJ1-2	TGTGCCAGTACCCCCGGGACAGGGGGCGGGCGGGGCGGCTACACCTTC	CASTPGTGGGRGGYTF
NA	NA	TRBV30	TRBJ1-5	TGTGCCTGGAGGGGCAACACAAATCAGCCCCAGCATTTT	CAWRGNTNQPQHF
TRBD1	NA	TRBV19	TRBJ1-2	TGTGCCAGTAGAGCGCTGGGGGGACAGGCGGACTATGGCTACACCTTC	CASRALGGQADYGYTF
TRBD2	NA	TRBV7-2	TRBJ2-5	TGTGCCAGCAGCTTAAGGACTAGCGGGAGGGGGGAGACCCAGTACTTC	CASSLRTSGRGETQYF
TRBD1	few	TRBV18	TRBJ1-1	TGTGCCAGCCGAACAGGGGGCACTGAAGCTTTCTTT	CASRTGGTEAFF
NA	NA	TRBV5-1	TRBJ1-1	TGCGCCAGCAGCTTGGAAAGTTATAGCTCTGAAGCTTTCTTT	CASSLESYSSEAFF
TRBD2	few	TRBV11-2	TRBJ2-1	TGTGCCAGCAGCTTAGACTCGGGGGAGGTAGCGGGGTATGAGCAGTTCTTC	CASSLDSGEVAGYEQFF
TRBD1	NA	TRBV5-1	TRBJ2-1	TGCGCCAGCAGCTTGGCCTCCGGGACAGGGGAGGGTGAGCAGTTCTTC	CASSLASGTGEGEQFF
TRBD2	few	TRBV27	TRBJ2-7	TGTGCCAGCACAACCGGACTAGCGGGAGGCACCTACGAGCAGTACTTC	CASTTGLAGGTYEQYF
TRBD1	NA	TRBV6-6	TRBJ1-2	TGTGCCAGCAGTAATAGACAGGGGGGTAACTATGGCTACACCTTC	CASSNRQGGNYGYTF
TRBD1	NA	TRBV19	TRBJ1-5	TGTGCCAGTAGTAAGGGAGGGACAGGGAACAATCAGCCCCAGCATTTT	CASSKGGTGNNQPQHF
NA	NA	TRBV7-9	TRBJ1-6	TGTGCCAGCAGCTTAGACGGACTTTCCTATAATTCACCCCTCCACTTT	CASSLDGLSYNSPLHF
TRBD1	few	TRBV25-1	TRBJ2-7	TGTGCCAGCACCGGGACAGGGATTCACGAGCAGTACTTC	CASTGTGIHEQYF
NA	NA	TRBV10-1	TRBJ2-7	TGCGCCAGCAGTGAGGGTGGTAGCCCCGAGCAGTACTTC	CASSEGGSPEQYF
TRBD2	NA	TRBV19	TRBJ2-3	TGTGCCAGTAGTCCGTTGGGACTAGCGGACGACTTCACAGATACGCAGTATTTT	CASSPLGLADDFTDTQYF
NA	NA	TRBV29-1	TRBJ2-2	TGCAGCGCCCTAGGACAGACTTTCTCCGGGGAGCTGTTTTTT	CSALGQTFSGELFF